Each of the 11 T cell receptor beta chains below was sequenced from the same sample in a study of cytomegalovirus exposure and HLA in healthy donors. PCR involved 60 Vbeta and 13 Jbeta primers. Data came from immunoSEQ multiplex PCR; TCRdb stores just in-frame clones and leaves some out. This table holds roughly 100,000 clones, around 71% found once. Source material: PBMCs. These receptors all stem from a boy between 10 and 17 years old in good health and CMV-seronegative.

The genes are TRBV10-3 and TRBJ1-1, with 12 bases identical to TRBD1. Germline assignment: CDR1 ENHRY and CDR2 SYGVKD. This CDR3 has 16 amino acids. V lost 2 bases to trimming and J lost 4 bases; unmatched junction nucleotides: 5. The CDR3 sequence: CAISEPGQGAGTEAFF. Written as DNA, the CDR3 is TGTGCCATCAGTGAGCCGGGACAGGGGGCTGGCACTGAAGCTTTCTTT.

This rearrangement joins TRBV2 to TRBJ1-2; no definite D call. The ends were cut back, 2 bases at V and 13 bases at J, with 14 bases in the middle. Germline CDR1 is SNHLY and CDR2 is FYNNEI. CDR3 length equals 12 residues. The CDR3 bases are TGTGCCAGCAGTGAACAACGGGAGGGATCCACCTTC. It translates to CASSEQREGSTF.

V is TRBV11-3 and J is TRBJ2-2; the D gene is possibly TRBD2 (5 bases). Per the germline V gene, CDR1 is SGHNT and CDR2 is YENEEA. The CDR3 has 15 amino acids. The V gene lost 2 bases and the J gene lost 2 bases, with 9 bases spanning the gap. The DNA for the CDR3 is TGTGCCAGCAGCTTACCCGGGGTAAACACCGGGGAGCTGTTTTTT. It translates to CASSLPGVNTGELFF.

The chain has TRBV25-1 and TRBJ1-1; the D gene is possibly TRBD1 (5 bases). V was pared by 0 bases and J by 10 bases, with 12 bases between. Germline CDR1 is MGHDK and CDR2 is SYGVNS. This CDR3 is 13 amino acids long. The CDR3 loop is CASSEYRGWGAFF. The CDR3 DNA reads TGTGCCAGCAGTGAATATAGGGGTTGGGGAGCTTTCTTT. Supplemented by reference TRBV25-1 and TRBJ1-1, the full variable domain reads EADIYQTPRYLVIGTGKKITLECSQTMGHDKMYWYQQDPGMELHLIHYSYGVNSTEKGDLSSESTVSRIRTEHFPLTLESARPSHTSQYLCASSEYRGWGAFFGQGTRLTVV.

The rearrangement uses TRBV28 and TRBJ1-1, with a tentative D call TRBD1 (5 bases). Germline loops: CDR1 MDHEN, CDR2 SYDVKM. The CDR3 extends over 14 amino acids. Trimming removed 2 bases at V and 6 bases at J, with 13 bases between. The CDR3 bases are TGTGCCAGCAGTTTAAGCCATCAGGGCTCTGAAGCTTTCTTT. It encodes CASSLSHQGSEAFF.

This clone was seen more than once but under ten times. This chain links TRBV4-1 with TRBJ2-7, with 10 bases identical to TRBD1. The V and J ends lost 1 base and 4 bases, in that order; junction bases with no gene match: 13. Germline V lookup: CDR1 MGHRA, CDR2 YSYEKL. CDR3 length: 18 residues. In nucleotides, the CDR3 is TGCGCCAGCAGCCAAGTTGATTTCATCCCGGGACAGGGGTACGAGCAGTACTTC. This translates into CASSQVDFIPGQGYEQYF.

This sequence joins TRBV4-1 and TRBJ1-5, with D uncertain. Deletions cut 0 bases from V and 7 bases from J, with 16 bases between. The CDR3 sequence is 16 residues long. Germline assignment: CDR1 MGHRA and CDR2 YSYEKL. The CDR3 is CASSQDQAGVGQPQHF. CDR3 nucleotides: TGCGCCAGCAGCCAAGATCAGGCAGGTGTTGGCCAGCCCCAGCATTTT.

The chain employs TRBV5-1 and TRBJ2-2, with 12 positions matching TRBD2. The CDR3 has 16 residues. Looked up from germline, CDR1 is SGHRS and CDR2 is YFSETQ. V lost 4 bases, J lost 5 bases, and 6 bases stayed unmatched. The CDR3: CASSDRTSGVTGELFF. The CDR3 bases are TGCGCCAGCAGCGACAGGACTAGCGGGGTAACCGGGGAGCTGTTTTTT.

The chain uses TRBV13 and TRBJ2-1; 12 bases map to TRBD2. Germline lookup yields CDR1 PRHDT and CDR2 FYEKMQ (reference sequence). The CDR3 totals 16 residues. With 5 bases clipped from V and 7 bases from J, the junction kept 9 bases outside the gene matches. The DNA for the CDR3 is TGTGCCAGCAGCCAGTTGACTAGCGGGAGTAGTAATGAGCAGTTCTTC. This gives the protein CASSQLTSGSSNEQFF.

The rearrangement links TRBV6-6 to TRBJ2-5; no clear D gene. V was clipped by 5 bases and J by 0 bases, with 13 bases between them. Germline V gene sequence: CDR1 MNHNY, CDR2 SVGAGI (reference sequence). The CDR3 sequence is 15 residues long. The CDR3 nucleotides read TGTGCCAGCAGTAACCATGACACGTACCAAGAGACCCAGTACTTC. This translates into CASSNHDTYQETQYF.

This chain uses TRBV19 with TRBJ1-4; 9 positions match TRBD1. The CDR3 runs 14 residues. Germline V CDR1 and CDR2: LNHDA, SQIVND (reference sequence). V shed 9 bases, J shed 6 bases, and the junction held 8 bases outside the gene matches. The CDR3 DNA is TGTGCCAGCCAGGACAGGGGAAGCCATGAAAAACTGTTTTTT. This translates into CASQDRGSHEKLFF.